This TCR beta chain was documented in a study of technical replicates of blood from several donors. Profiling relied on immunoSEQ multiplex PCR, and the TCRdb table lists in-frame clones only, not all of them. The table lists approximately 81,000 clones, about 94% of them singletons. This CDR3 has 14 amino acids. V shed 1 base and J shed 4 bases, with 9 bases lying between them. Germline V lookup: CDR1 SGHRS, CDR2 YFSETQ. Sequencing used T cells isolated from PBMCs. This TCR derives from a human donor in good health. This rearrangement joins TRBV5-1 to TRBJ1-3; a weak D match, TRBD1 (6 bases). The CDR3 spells CASSLPGVGNTIYF. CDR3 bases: TGCGCCAGCAGCTTGCCAGGGGTCGGAAACACCATATATTTT. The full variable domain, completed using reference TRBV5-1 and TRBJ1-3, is KAGVTQTPRYLIKTRGQQVTLSCSPISGHRSVSWYQQTPGQGLQFLFEYFSETQRNKGNFPGRFSGRQFSNSRSEMNVSTLELGDSALYLCASSLPGVGNTIYFGEGSWLTVV.